This passage covers 21 T cell receptor beta chains from one sample sequenced in a study of T-cell reconstitution after alpha-beta-depleted transplantation in children. Unique molecular identifiers were used to barcode this TCRbeta library. TCRdb reanalysed the PCR reads using MiXCR and keeps one entry per CDR3 protein. The sample includes about 350,000 distinct CDR3 sequences, roughly 15% of them seen just once. Sequenced here: PBMCs, mostly from graft donor cells, sampled 360 days after TCRalphabeta/CD19-depleted stem cell transplant. These receptors all come from a male patient aged 2 to 10 who had a stem cell transplant for acute lymphoblastic leukemia, so the T cells may come from the graft donor.

The chain joins TRBV20-1 to TRBJ2-3; either TRBD1 or TRBD2 may fit D (5 bases each). Trimming removed 3 bases at V and 4 bases at J, with 23 bases between. The CDR3 consists of 17 residues. Germline CDR1 reads DFQATT; CDR2 reads SNEGSKA (reference sequence). The CDR3 bases are TGCAGTGCTAGTTTATCCGGGACCCCGGTCCCCCCAGATACGCAGTATTTT. This sequence encodes CSASLSGTPVPPDTQYF.

The chain links TRBV20-1 to TRBJ2-1, with D tentatively TRBD1 (5 bases). V was cut by 8 bases and J by 6 bases, with 14 bases left in between. CDR3 length equals 12 residues. Germline V CDR1 and CDR2: DFQATT, SNEGSKA (reference sequence). The CDR3 DNA is TGCAGTACTCACCAGGGTTCCAATGAGCAGTTCTTC. It specifies CSTHQGSNEQFF.

V and J are TRBV10-3 and TRBJ1-6; D is possibly TRBD1 (5 bases). V was clipped by 10 bases and J by 5 bases, with 15 bases between them. The CDR3 extends over 14 amino acids. Germline assignment: CDR1 ENHRY and CDR2 SYGVKD. The CDR3 loop is CATSSETDNSPLHF. CDR3 bases: TGTGCCACCTCCTCGGAGACAGATAATTCACCCCTCCACTTT.

This clonotype was picked up many times. J is TRBJ2-2 and V is TRBV20-1; possibly TRBD2 for D (5 bases). V was cut by 6 bases and J by 5 bases, with 16 bases left in between. CDR1 DFQATT and CDR2 SNEGSKA come from the germline V gene (reference sequence). This CDR3 spans 14 amino acids. The CDR3 region is CSAMDSTLTGELFF. The CDR3 nucleotides are TGCAGTGCCATGGACTCCACCCTTACCGGGGAGCTGTTTTTT.

The chain carries TRBV18 and TRBJ2-1; 9 bases are shared with TRBD1. The CDR3 runs 14 residues. The V gene's germline CDR1 is KGHSH and CDR2 LQKENI. V gave up 4 bases and J gave up 5 bases; unmatched junction bases: 3. The DNA of the CDR3 is TGTGCCAGCTCACTCCGGACAGGGGACAATGAGCAGTTCTTC. This encodes CASSLRTGDNEQFF.

This clonotype appeared a few times. The chain has TRBV6-2 or TRBV6-3 and TRBJ1-1; a possible D gene is TRBD1 (6 bases). The CDR3 covers 16 residues. Germline CDR1 MNHEY, CDR2 SVGEGT. Trimming took off 4 bases at V and 0 bases at J, with 15 bases between the two ends. The CDR3 spells CASSLNPDRLNTEAFF. In DNA form, the CDR3 reads TGTGCCAGCAGTTTAAACCCGGACAGACTGAACACTGAAGCTTTCTTT.

The V gene is TRBV18, the J gene TRBJ2-1; no reliable D call. This CDR3 has 11 amino acids. Trimming took off 5 bases at V and 8 bases at J, with 7 bases between the two ends. Per germline, CDR1 KGHSH and CDR2 LQKENI. The CDR3 here is CASSEKYEQFF. Here the CDR3 DNA reads TGTGCCAGCTCAGAAAAGTATGAGCAGTTCTTC.

This clonotype has a handful of counts. The rearrangement links TRBV27 to TRBJ2-1, with 8 nucleotides matching TRBD2. The CDR3 spans 16 residues. CDR1 MNHEY and CDR2 SMNVEV come from the germline V gene (reference sequence). V dropped 7 bases and J dropped 4; count of bases not matched to a gene: 12. CDR3: CASMGLEASFYNEQFF. In nucleotides, the CDR3 is TGTGCCAGCATGGGACTAGAAGCCTCCTTTTACAATGAGCAGTTCTTC.

In this sample, this clonotype turned up many times. The rearrangement links TRBV13 to TRBJ2-3; D ambiguous. The CDR3 covers 16 residues. Trimming left V 2 bases short and J 0 bases short, with 12 bases between. The germline V gene has CDR1 PRHDT and CDR2 FYEKMQ (reference sequence). CDR3 sequence reads: CASSLLVGSSTDTQYF. The CDR3 DNA follows: TGTGCCAGCAGCTTATTGGTCGGGTCTAGCACAGATACGCAGTATTTT.

This rearrangement joins TRBV12-3 or TRBV12-4 to TRBJ2-5; TRBD1 might be the D (5 bases). The CDR3 length is 15 residues. Trimming stripped 3 bases from V and 4 bases from J, with 15 bases between. CDR3 sequence (DNA): TGTGCCAGCAGTTTGGGGCGAATTGAGATAGAGACCCAGTACTTC. It yields the protein CASSLGRIEIETQYF.

This chain joins TRBV7-3 and TRBJ2-1; D call uncertain. CDR3 length: 16 amino acids. CDR1 is SGHTA, CDR2 FQGTGA, per germline. The V end was cut by 0 bases, the J end by 1 base, with 10 bases between. CDR3: CASSLTLTHSYNEQFF. CDR3 nucleotides: TGTGCCAGCAGCTTAACGTTAACACATTCCTACAATGAGCAGTTCTTC.

This clonotype was picked up many times. The chain carries TRBV12-3 or TRBV12-4 and TRBJ2-5; D call uncertain. Trimming took 6 bases from V and 4 from J, leaving 9 bases between them. The CDR3 loop spans 12 amino acids. CDR3: CASRQARETQYF. The CDR3 nucleotides are TGTGCCAGCAGACAAGCCAGAGAGACCCAGTACTTC.

The rearrangement links TRBV27 to TRBJ1-1; no clear D. The CDR3 runs 17 residues. V was cut by 3 bases and J by 2 bases, with 19 bases left in between. In germline, CDR1 is MNHEY, CDR2 SMNVEV (reference sequence). CDR3: CASSFRVGQTINTEAFF. CDR3 nucleotide sequence: TGTGCCAGCAGTTTTAGGGTAGGCCAGACTATTAACACTGAAGCTTTCTTT.

This clonotype was counted between two and nine times. V usage is TRBV18 and J usage is TRBJ2-7; D remains ambiguous. Germline V gene lookup returns CDR1 KGHSH and CDR2 LQKENI. This CDR3 contains 15 residues. V was pared by 1 base and J by 0 bases, with 10 bases between. The CDR3 coding sequence is TGTGCCAGCTCACCACAAAGAGGCCGCTCCTACGAGCAGTACTTC. It specifies CASSPQRGRSYEQYF.

V and J are TRBV20-1 and TRBJ2-7; TRBD2 matches 11 bases. This CDR3 comprises 17 residues. Germline V gene sequence: CDR1 DFQATT, CDR2 SNEGSKA (reference sequence). After removal of 0 bases from V and 3 bases from J, the junction contained 10 bases not matched to a gene. This CDR3 is CSARDGTPGTSGYEQYF. In DNA, the CDR3 is TGCAGTGCTAGAGATGGGACACCCGGGACTAGCGGCTACGAGCAGTACTTC.

This sequence joins TRBV11-2 and TRBJ2-2; D gene ambiguous. The CDR3 extends over 20 amino acids. Per the germline V gene, CDR1 is SGHAT and CDR2 is FQNNGV. V was clipped by 1 base and J by 5 bases, with 26 bases between them. This CDR3 is CASSLVYWHGSPPLTGELFF. The CDR3 coding sequence is TGTGCCAGCAGCTTAGTATATTGGCATGGGTCTCCCCCTTTGACCGGGGAGCTGTTTTTT.

This clonotype has more than one count but fewer than ten. This chain connects TRBV2 to TRBJ1-1; TRBD1 aligns across 7 bases. The ends lost 2 bases at V and 10 bases at J; junction bases unmatched: 16. This CDR3 spans 16 amino acids. The germline V gene encodes CDR1 SNHLY and CDR2 FYNNEI. CDR3 amino acids: CASSERVTGAVGVAFF. The CDR3, as DNA: TGTGCCAGCAGTGAACGCGTTACAGGGGCCGTAGGGGTAGCTTTCTTT.

This clonotype was detected ten times or more. The rearrangement links TRBV29-1 to TRBJ2-1; 9 bases agree with TRBD2. Germline-derived CDR1 and CDR2 are SQVTM and ANQGSEA. This CDR3 comprises 15 residues. Trimming removed 2 bases from V and 0 bases from J; junction bases left unmatched: 2. Here the CDR3 reads CSVELAGNSYNEQFF. Written as DNA, the CDR3 is TGCAGCGTTGAACTAGCGGGAAACTCCTACAATGAGCAGTTCTTC.

The chain links TRBV6-6 to TRBJ2-3; D gene uncertain. Germline lookup yields CDR1 MNHNY and CDR2 SVGAGI (reference sequence). Trimming left V 6 bases short and J 4 bases short, with 8 bases between. The CDR3 has 12 amino acids. The chain's CDR3 is CASRFNADTQYF. In nucleotides, the CDR3 is TGTGCCAGCAGATTTAACGCAGATACGCAGTATTTT.

This chain links TRBV28 with TRBJ2-1; 7 nucleotides match TRBD2. Per germline, CDR1 MDHEN and CDR2 SYDVKM. V was clipped by 4 bases and J by 4 bases; unmatched bases: 7. The CDR3 is 15 amino acids. CDR3 region: CASSYLAELYNEQFF. CDR3 bases: TGTGCCAGCAGTTATCTAGCGGAGTTATACAATGAGCAGTTCTTC.

This clonotype was detected only a few times. This rearrangement joins TRBV29-1 to TRBJ2-6; 9 bases line up with TRBD1. The V gene end was trimmed by 6 bases and the J gene end by 0 bases; junction bases not matched to a gene: 6. The CDR3 contains 16 residues. Germline loops: CDR1 SQVTM, CDR2 ANQGSEA. CDR3 in DNA: TGCAGCGTGTGGACAGGGGCTACCTCTGGGGCCAACGTCCTGACTTTC. It specifies CSVWTGATSGANVLTF.